This passage covers 22 T cell receptor beta chains from one sample sequenced in a study of blood T cell repertoires in COVID-19. TCRdb's copy holds only in-frame clones and misses some; the assay was immunoSEQ multiplex PCR. Of 130,000 or so clones in the sample, 84% are singletons; the top ten hold under 4%. Sequencing input: PBMCs or T cells enriched from blood (not recorded which). All receptors derive from a woman aged 30 to 39 who had recovered from COVID-19.

The rearrangement links TRBV19 to TRBJ1-5, with a possible D match to TRBD1 (6 bases). The length of the CDR3 is 14 residues. The germline V gene encodes CDR1 LNHDA and CDR2 SQIVND (reference sequence). V was clipped by 5 bases and J by 11 bases, with 19 bases between them. CDR3 bases: TGTGCCAGTAGTTCAACAGGGCTACGAGGAACCCAGCATTTT. Its translation is CASSSTGLRGTQHF.

The chain has TRBV18 and TRBJ2-1; D is perhaps TRBD2 (5 bases). V lost 1 base to trimming and J lost 0 bases, with 10 bases between them. The CDR3 has 16 residues. Germline V gene data show CDR1 as KGHSH and CDR2 as LQKENI. Written as DNA, the CDR3 is TGTGCCAGCTCACCACGGAGGATCGGCTCCTACAATGAGCAGTTCTTC. This encodes CASSPRRIGSYNEQFF.

V usage is TRBV9 and J usage is TRBJ2-5; D is perhaps TRBD1 (6 bases). The germline CDR1 and CDR2 sequences are SGDLS and YYNGEE. V was trimmed by 4 bases and J by 4 bases, leaving 11 bases between them. CDR3 size: 13 residues. CDR3 in amino acids: CASSNGQTETQYF. CDR3 DNA sequence: TGTGCCAGCAGCAACGGACAGACAGAGACCCAGTACTTC.

This clone came up once. The J gene is TRBJ2-1, the V gene TRBV5-4; perhaps TRBD2 as D (5 bases). Between the trimmed V and J ends, which lost 2 bases and 8 bases, there was a span of 14 bases. The CDR3 runs to 14 residues. The germline gives CDR1 SGHNT, CDR2 YYREEE (reference sequence). The CDR3 loop reads CASSFSGRSDEQFF. In DNA form, the CDR3 reads TGTGCCAGCAGCTTCAGCGGACGGAGCGATGAGCAGTTCTTC.

A single count supports this clone. The genes are TRBV28 and TRBJ1-1; D not resolved. Germline CDR1 reads MDHEN; CDR2 reads SYDVKM. V was pared by 5 bases and J by 0 bases, with 7 bases between. This CDR3 region has 13 residues. The CDR3 DNA reads as TGTGCCAGCAGTCCTTATATGAACACTGAAGCTTTCTTT. Protein sequence: CASSPYMNTEAFF.

The chain carries TRBV5-1 and TRBJ1-2; possible D gene TRBD1, 6 bases. Trimming took off 4 bases at V and 0 bases at J, with 16 bases between the two ends. This CDR3 spans 16 amino acids. CDR1 is SGHRS, CDR2 YFSETQ, per germline. The CDR3 loop reads CASSLSPGQPNYGYTF. The CDR3 bases are TGCGCCAGCAGCCTGAGCCCTGGACAGCCTAACTATGGCTACACCTTC.

This clone was recorded a few times. The chain employs TRBV28 and TRBJ1-6, with TRBD1 identical over 9 bases. V shed 5 bases and J 7 bases; nucleotides not matched to a gene: 6. The germline gives CDR1 MDHEN, CDR2 SYDVKM. The CDR3 is 15 residues long. In DNA, the CDR3 is TGTGCCAGCAGTCCGGGGACAGGGACCAATTCACCCCTCCACTTT. It encodes CASSPGTGTNSPLHF.

This chain links TRBV27 with TRBJ2-7, with TRBD2 matching 11 bases. CDR1 is MNHEY, CDR2 SMNVEV, per germline (reference sequence). V was clipped by 0 bases and J by 2 bases; unmatched bases: 6. CDR3 length: 17 residues. The CDR3 protein is CASSLSRPGLAAYEQYF. For the CDR3, the DNA is TGTGCCAGCAGTTTATCGCGGCCGGGACTAGCGGCCTACGAGCAGTACTTC.

This rearrangement joins TRBV13 to TRBJ2-3; 7 bases are shared with TRBD1. The germline gives CDR1 PRHDT, CDR2 FYEKMQ (reference sequence). The CDR3 totals 14 residues. With 4 bases clipped from V and 1 base from J, the junction kept 2 bases outside the gene matches. DNA of the CDR3: TGTGCCAGCAGCTCTCAGGGGGGCACAGATACGCAGTATTTT. This encodes CASSSQGGTDTQYF.

The rearrangement links TRBV4-3 to TRBJ1-2; 11 nucleotides agree with TRBD1. V lost 1 base to trimming and J lost 8 bases; unmatched junction nucleotides: 3. CDR3 length: 14 amino acids. Germline-derived CDR1 and CDR2 are LGHNA and YSLEER. This CDR3 reads CASSQGTGGEGYTF. The CDR3 DNA reads TGCGCCAGCAGCCAAGGGACAGGGGGCGAGGGCTACACCTTC.

The chain carries TRBV5-1 and TRBJ1-6; a weak D match, TRBD1 (5 bases). Trimming pared 0 bases from V and 7 bases from J, leaving 11 bases between. Germline V CDR1 and CDR2: SGHRS, YFSETQ. The length of the CDR3 is 15 residues. As DNA, the CDR3 is TGCGCCAGCAGCTTGGAACAGGCCGCGAATTCACCCCTCCACTTT. Residues: CASSLEQAANSPLHF.

J is TRBJ2-2 and V is TRBV5-4; D perhaps matches TRBD2 (6 bases). The V end was cut by 0 bases, the J end by 4 bases, with 16 bases between. Germline CDR1 SGHNT, CDR2 YYREEE (reference sequence). This CDR3 comprises 17 residues. This CDR3 is CASSLGTGGRSTGELFF. The CDR3 DNA is TGTGCCAGCAGCTTGGGGACTGGAGGGCGTAGCACCGGGGAGCTGTTTTTT.

The chain carries TRBV27 and TRBJ2-7; D possibly corresponds to TRBD2 (5 bases). CDR3 length: 12 residues. Germline V gives CDR1 MNHEY, CDR2 SMNVEV (reference sequence). Deletions cut 3 bases from V and 5 bases from J, with 8 bases between. CDR3 region: CASSFSGNEQYF. The CDR3 bases are TGTGCCAGCAGTTTTTCCGGGAACGAGCAGTACTTC.

This chain uses TRBV27 with TRBJ2-7; 7 bases line up with TRBD2. The CDR3 loop spans 13 amino acids. The germline V gene has CDR1 MNHEY and CDR2 SMNVEV (reference sequence). V was clipped by 2 bases and J by 6 bases; unmatched bases: 4. The DNA for the CDR3 is TGTGCCAGCAGTTTAGGACTAGTAAGCGAGCAGTACTTC. Its protein product is CASSLGLVSEQYF.

This chain connects TRBV5-4 to TRBJ2-5; 10 bases fit TRBD1. Per germline, CDR1 SGHNT and CDR2 YYREEE (reference sequence). With V trimmed by 10 bases and J by 9 bases, 15 bases remained unmatched. The CDR3 has 14 residues. Here the CDR3 DNA reads TGTGCCGGTTCAGACCGGGACAGGGGAAGGTCCCAGTACTTC. Translating it yields CAGSDRDRGRSQYF.

The chain is built from TRBV5-5 and TRBJ2-1; 11 bases agree with TRBD2. With V trimmed by 2 bases and J by 9 bases, 7 bases remained unmatched. This CDR3 is built from 15 residues. Looked up from germline, CDR1 is SGHKS and CDR2 is YYEKEE (reference sequence). CDR3 nucleotides: TGTGCCAGCAGCTTAGAACTAGCGGGAGAGGGTGAGCAGTTCTTC. This codes for CASSLELAGEGEQFF.

The chain recombines TRBV25-1 with TRBJ2-7, with D maybe TRBD2 (6 bases). V lost 7 bases and J 4 bases, leaving 14 bases between the germline ends. The CDR3 sequence is 13 residues long. Germline CDR1 and CDR2: MGHDK and SYGVNS. CDR3 nucleotide sequence: TGTGCCAGCATCCCCGGAGGGCGTTACGAGCAGTACTTC. This gives the protein CASIPGGRYEQYF.

The rearrangement joins TRBV19 to TRBJ2-1; D is ambiguous. V was shortened by 3 bases and J by 5 bases, with 11 bases between the two germline ends. Germline V lookup: CDR1 LNHDA, CDR2 SQIVND (reference sequence). This CDR3 contains 14 residues. The CDR3 spells CASSIALKNNEQFF. Written as DNA, the CDR3 is TGTGCCAGTAGTATCGCACTAAAGAACAATGAGCAGTTCTTC.

The rearrangement links TRBV5-5 to TRBJ2-7; D possibly corresponds to TRBD1 (6 bases). V was shortened by 3 bases and J by 6 bases, with 16 bases between the two germline ends. CDR1 is SGHKS and CDR2 is YYEKEE in the germline V gene (reference sequence). The CDR3 consists of 14 residues. This CDR3 is CASSWGQGPLEQYF. Here the CDR3 DNA reads TGTGCCAGCAGCTGGGGGCAGGGGCCTCTCGAGCAGTACTTC.

The rearrangement uses TRBV24-1 and TRBJ2-1, with 8 bases lining up with TRBD1. CDR3 size: 15 residues. Germline CDR1 is KGHDR and CDR2 is SFDVKD. V dropped 1 base and J dropped 7; count of bases not matched to a gene: 5. Written as DNA, the CDR3 is TGTGCCACCAGTGATTTTACAGGGGGTAGGAATGAGCAGTTCTTC. Amino acids: CATSDFTGGRNEQFF.

This clone showed up just a few times. The V call is TRBV3-1 (or the pseudogene TRBV3-2), the J call TRBJ2-7; 12 nucleotides align to TRBD2. The length of the CDR3 is 15 residues. Germline loops: CDR1 LGHDT, CDR2 YNNKEL (reference sequence). V lost 4 bases to trimming and J lost 2 bases; unmatched junction nucleotides: 3. CDR3: CASSPTSGRAYEQYF. The CDR3 region has the DNA TGTGCCAGCAGCCCGACTAGCGGGAGAGCCTACGAGCAGTACTTC.

This clone was observed a few times. This chain links TRBV30 with TRBJ2-7; D unresolved. Trimming took off 1 base at V and 3 bases at J, with 10 bases between the two ends. The CDR3 sequence is 13 residues long. CDR1 GTSNPN and CDR2 SVGIG come from the germline V gene (reference sequence). This CDR3 is CAWSGSTGYEQYF. The CDR3 DNA sequence: TGTGCCTGGAGTGGGTCCACTGGCTACGAGCAGTACTTC.